A selection of T cell receptor beta chains follows, all from one sample in a study of T cells after yellow fever vaccination. TCRdb called the 5' RACE reads again in MiXCR, with one record for every CDR3 protein. The data hold some 390,000 distinct CDR3 sequences, with approximately 19% observed a single time. This sample comprised PBMCs, obtained before the yellow fever booster vaccination. These TCRs come from a man aged 18 to 35 who received the YFV17D yellow fever vaccine. Both conserved end residues are part of each CDR3. A D gene is named only where the DNA matches it firmly. Size tells how often a clone was seen (once, few, many) or the class of an expanded clone, and some rows leave it out.

J gene: TRBJ1-4
V gene: TRBV15
clone size: many
D gene: TRBD1
CDR3 protein: CATSRDSFGQGKNEKLFF
CDR3 DNA: TGTGCCACCAGCAGAGATAGCTTCGGACAGGGGAAGAATGAAAAACTGTTTTTT

J gene: TRBJ2-1
V gene: TRBV4-3
clone size: few
D gene: TRBD1
CDR3 protein: CASSTRTGGDYEQFF
CDR3 DNA: TGCGCCAGCAGCACACGGACAGGGGGAGACTATGAGCAGTTCTTC

J gene: TRBJ2-1
V gene: TRBV6-2/TRBV6-3
clone size: many
D gene: -
CDR3 protein: CASSYLADNEQFF
CDR3 DNA: TGTGCCAGCAGTTACCTAGCCGACAATGAGCAGTTCTTC

J gene: TRBJ2-3
V gene: TRBV5-8
clone size: -
D gene: -
CDR3 protein: CASSWASRATDTQYF
CDR3 DNA: TGTGCCAGCAGCTGGGCTTCCAGAGCCACAGATACGCAGTATTTT

J gene: TRBJ2-5
V gene: TRBV4-2
clone size: -
D gene: -
CDR3 protein: CASSQSRPFVGSAQYF
CDR3 DNA: TGTGCCAGCAGCCAATCTAGGCCCTTTGTCGGTTCGGCCCAGTACTTC

J gene: TRBJ1-5
V gene: TRBV6-5
clone size: few
D gene: -
CDR3 protein: CASRPNGNQPQHF
CDR3 DNA: TGTGCCAGCAGGCCTAATGGGAATCAGCCCCAGCATTTT

J gene: TRBJ1-2
V gene: TRBV6-2/TRBV6-3
clone size: -
D gene: -
CDR3 protein: CASSRSGVDFYGYTF
CDR3 DNA: TGTGCCAGCAGTCGTTCCGGGGTCGACTTCTATGGCTACACCTTC

J gene: TRBJ1-2
V gene: TRBV19
clone size: -
D gene: -
CDR3 protein: CASNSLGGLNYGYTF
CDR3 DNA: TGTGCCAGTAATTCCTTGGGAGGACTTAACTATGGCTACACCTTC

J gene: TRBJ2-1
V gene: TRBV6-5
clone size: -
D gene: -
CDR3 protein: CASSPRVASSYNEQFF
CDR3 DNA: TGTGCCAGCAGTCCGCGGGTAGCTAGCTCCTACAATGAGCAGTTCTTC

J gene: TRBJ2-3
V gene: TRBV19
clone size: -
D gene: TRBD2
CDR3 protein: CASSIDQAGVTDTQYF
CDR3 DNA: TGTGCCAGTAGTATAGATCAAGCGGGGGTCACAGATACGCAGTATTTT

J gene: TRBJ2-2
V gene: TRBV20-1
clone size: few
D gene: TRBD1
CDR3 protein: CSARRDSSPGELFF
CDR3 DNA: TGCAGTGCTAGACGGGACAGTTCTCCCGGGGAGCTGTTTTTT

J gene: TRBJ2-7
V gene: TRBV5-1
clone size: few
D gene: TRBD1
CDR3 protein: CASRLGQGYEQYF
CDR3 DNA: TGCGCCAGCCGACTAGGACAGGGGTACGAGCAGTACTTC

J gene: TRBJ2-5
V gene: TRBV20-1
clone size: many
D gene: TRBD1
CDR3 protein: CSAEQGLGTQYF
CDR3 DNA: TGCAGTGCTGAACAGGGGTTAGGGACCCAGTACTTC

J gene: TRBJ1-5
V gene: TRBV24-1
clone size: -
D gene: -
CDR3 protein: CATSDPGEAGQPQHF
CDR3 DNA: TGTGCCACCAGTGACCCTGGGGAGGCCGGCCAGCCCCAGCATTTT

J gene: TRBJ2-1
V gene: TRBV4-2
clone size: -
D gene: TRBD1
CDR3 protein: CASSQPDRDSYNEQFF
CDR3 DNA: TGTGCCAGCAGCCAACCGGACAGGGACTCCTACAATGAGCAGTTCTTC